This T cell receptor (beta chain) was captured by sequencing in a study of beta chain features in type 1 diabetes. By way of CD45RO/CCR7/CD25/CD127/CD95/CD27, the CD4+ regulatory, stem cell-like memory, central memory and naive cells were sorted. TCRB transcripts that were expressed got sequenced, as all of the isolated RNA had been reverse transcribed. Some clones are missing from TCRdb's copy, which holds only in-frame ones; the method was immunoSEQ multiplex PCR. Of hundreds of thousands of clones listed, around 15% are singletons. Broader study findings: cDNA-based sequencing might over-represent cells highly expressing TCR.

CDR1 PRHDT and CDR2 FYEKMQ come from the germline V gene (reference sequence). The CDR3 consists of 13 residues. This clone was detected only a few times. The antigen is unknown. A read error may account for a junction end that differs from germline. This receptor was identified in a man in his thirties or forties in good health. Material: central memory CD4+ T cells from blood. This sequence joins TRBV13 and TRBJ1-1, with D hard to call. CDR3 sequence reads: CASSEQLNAEAFF. The DNA of the CDR3 is TGTGCCAGCAGTGAGCAATTGAACGCTGAAGCTTTCTTT. The full variable domain, completed using reference TRBV13 and TRBJ1-1, is AAGVIQSPRHLIKEKRETATLKCYPIPRHDTVYWYQQGPGQDPQFLISFYEKMQSDKGSIPDRFSAQQFSDYHSELNMSSLELGDSALYFCASSEQLNAEAFFGQGTRLTVV.